This paragraph reports one T cell receptor (beta chain). What it recognizes is unknown. Profiling relied on immunoSEQ multiplex PCR, and the TCRdb table lists in-frame clones only, not all of them. The table has under 25,000 clones, 93% seen once. This entry comes from a study of a mutant IDH1 vaccine in newly diagnosed glioma. About the study: Treated individuals were 62.5% male and roughly 40% female, averaging 40.4 years of age. Former treatment meant radiotherapy, temozolomide, or both; the majority had gotten both. Study outcomes and limitations: Pseudoprogression appeared independent of alterations in top peripheral clonotypes.

Germline V gene sequence: CDR1 SGHNT, CDR2 YYREEE (reference sequence). The CDR3 loop spans 15 amino acids. Germline trimming cut 1 base from V and 2 bases from J; bases unmatched to any gene: 3. As to time point: baseline, week 1 (first vaccination visit). The treatment: pre-vaccination baseline after standard-of-care therapy. Tumors from donors were new WHO grade 3 or 4 IDH1-mutant astrocytomas with ATRX loss. The clonotype originates from a man aged 35 to 55 with glioma. This specimen was PBMCs, taken from a glioma patient treated with radiotherapy, temozolomide or both. The chain is built from TRBV5-4 and TRBJ2-3; the match to TRBD2 covers 8 bases. The CDR3 coding sequence is TGTGCCAGCAGCTTGAGTAGCGGGAACACAGATACGCAGTATTTT. Translated, it gives CASSLSSGNTDTQYF.